This note documents a single T cell receptor beta chain sequence. The data were obtained in a study of blood T cell repertoires in COVID-19. Looking at the study overall: The United States, Italy and Spain were the sources of the acute and convalescent COVID-19 samples. PBMCs, B-cell-depleted T cells, or T cells provided the cDNA or gDNA that made up the material.

This CDR3 region has 14 residues. Trimming pared 1 base from V and 5 bases from J, leaving 10 bases between. Germline V gives CDR1 SGHDT, CDR2 YYEEEE. Original processing notes: Reference gene primer amplification in the assay estimated nucleated cell counts. TCRdb keeps only in-frame clones here, not all; method: immunoSEQ multiplex PCR. V, J and clone size reflect that table, while D and trimming were determined from the DNA. In the table there are approximately 200,000 clones, roughly 85% of which are singletons. The sequenced material came from peripheral blood. V is TRBV5-6 and J is TRBJ2-1; tentatively, D is TRBD2 (6 bases). The receptor was derived from a woman aged 30 to 39 with acute or convalescent COVID-19. In DNA, the CDR3 is TGTGCCAGCAGCTTGACTAGCCCGAACAATGAGCAGTTCTTC. It codes for CASSLTSPNNEQFF.